This T cell receptor beta chain is drawn from a study of neurological immune-mediated disorders. This clonotype was recorded at least ten times. One entry per CDR3 protein, called by TCRdb with MiXCR from the 5' RACE reads. The data show about 20,000 distinct CDR3 sequences, with roughly 2.6% seen just once and 5% to 7% held by the top ten. The germline V gene has CDR1 ENHRY and CDR2 SYGVKD. This CDR3 is built from 13 residues. V shed 8 bases and J shed 7 bases, with 15 bases lying between them. Sequencing input: PBMCs. The TCR sequence derives from a woman between 18 and 29 years old with multiple sclerosis. This rearrangement joins TRBV10-3 to TRBJ1-5, with a possible D match to TRBD1 (6 bases). CDR3 coding DNA: TGTGCCATCGGAGGGAGAGGGGGACAGCCCCAGCATTTT. This sequence encodes CAIGGRGGQPQHF.